The 13 T cell receptor beta chains given below trace back to one sample, sequenced in a study of cytomegalovirus exposure and HLA in healthy donors. It was with 60 Vbeta and 13 Jbeta primers that the PCR ran. The table came from immunoSEQ multiplex PCR; TCRdb's copy has only in-frame clones and leaves some out. The sample holds about 140,000 clones, roughly 79% seen once. The specimen was PBMCs. These receptors were taken from a man aged 25 to 40 in good health and CMV-seropositive.

The chain uses TRBV19 and TRBJ2-2, with no clear D. Germline V lookup: CDR1 LNHDA, CDR2 SQIVND (reference sequence). Trimming left V 4 bases short and J 1 base short, with 10 bases between. The CDR3 runs 15 residues. In nucleotides, the CDR3 is TGTGCCAGTAGTAACCTTCGACTGAACACCGGGGAGCTGTTTTTT. This codes for CASSNLRLNTGELFF. The whole variable domain, filled in from reference TRBV19 and TRBJ2-2, reads DGGITQSPKYLFRKEGQNVTLSCEQNLNHDAMYWYRQDPGQGLRLIYYSQIVNDFQKGDIAEGYSVSREKKESFPLTVTSAQKNPTAFYLCASSNLRLNTGELFFGEGSRLTVL.

The chain joins TRBV28 to TRBJ2-3; 8 bases align to TRBD2. The junction had 12 bases not matched to a gene; V was cut back by 2 bases and J by 5 bases. The CDR3 extends over 17 amino acids. Germline CDR1 MDHEN, CDR2 SYDVKM. CDR3 in amino acids: CASSLPPGLANLDTQYF. Written as DNA, the CDR3 is TGTGCCAGCAGTTTACCCCCTGGACTAGCCAACCTAGATACGCAGTATTTT.

The chain links TRBV7-9 to TRBJ1-6; D remains unclear. The germline V gene has CDR1 SEHNR and CDR2 FQNEAQ (reference sequence). The CDR3 consists of 13 residues. V lost 1 base to trimming and J lost 10 bases, with 8 bases between them. In DNA, the CDR3 is TGTGCCAGCAGCTTAGTCGGGATCTCACCCCTCCACTTT. As protein: CASSLVGISPLHF.

Details on this clone: The junction differs from germline at one of its ends, possibly a read error. The rearrangement joins TRBV7-7 to TRBJ2-7, with 7 bases aligning to TRBD1. Germline V lookup: CDR1 SSHAT, CDR2 FNYEAQ (reference sequence). The CDR3 sequence is 14 residues long. CDR3 bases: TGTGCTAGCAGCCGACAGGGCTCCGAAGGCGAGCAGTACTTC. As protein: CASSRQGSEGEQYF.

This chain uses TRBV2 with TRBJ2-3, with 14 bases identical to TRBD2. Germline V CDR1 and CDR2: SNHLY, FYNNEI. V lost 7 bases, J lost 5 bases, and 17 bases stayed unmatched. The CDR3 runs 19 residues. The CDR3 reads CASIIGTSGSNGRKDTQYF. CDR3 DNA sequence: TGTGCCAGCATCATCGGGACTAGCGGGAGCAACGGGAGGAAAGATACGCAGTATTTT.

This chain connects TRBV7-9 to TRBJ2-7, with a weak D call TRBD1 (5 bases). The germline V gene encodes CDR1 SEHNR and CDR2 FQNEAQ (reference sequence). Trimming pared 4 bases from V and 6 bases from J, leaving 10 bases between. The CDR3 spans 12 residues. CDR3 region: CASSSLQGEQYF. CDR3 in DNA: TGTGCCAGCAGCTCGCTTCAGGGCGAGCAGTACTTC.

V is TRBV19 and J is TRBJ2-3; no clear D. V shed 6 bases and J shed 0 bases, with 7 bases lying between them. CDR3 length: 13 residues. Germline V lookup: CDR1 LNHDA, CDR2 SQIVND (reference sequence). The CDR3 here is CASRGPSTDTQYF. CDR3 in DNA: TGTGCCAGTAGGGGCCCTAGCACAGATACGCAGTATTTT.

V usage is TRBV9 and J usage is TRBJ1-1; D is possibly TRBD1 (6 bases). The CDR3 runs 12 residues. Per germline, CDR1 SGDLS and CDR2 YYNGEE. Trimming took 4 bases from V and 5 from J, leaving 9 bases between them. This CDR3 is CASSKGGTEAFF. CDR3 sequence (DNA): TGTGCCAGCAGCAAGGGGGGGACTGAAGCTTTCTTT.

The chain recombines TRBV5-6 with TRBJ1-1, with a possible D match to TRBD1 (6 bases). V was shortened by 3 bases and J by 6 bases, with 12 bases between the two germline ends. CDR3 size: 13 residues. CDR1 and CDR2 (germline): SGHDT, YYEEEE. The CDR3 nucleotides are TGTGCCAGCAGCTCCCGGGACACAGCTGAAGCTTTCTTT. It is translated as CASSSRDTAEAFF. Combining the CDR3 with reference TRBV5-6 and TRBJ1-1 gives the whole variable domain DAGVTQSPTHLIKTRGQQVTLRCSPKSGHDTVSWYQQALGQGPQFIFQYYEEEERQRGNFPDRFSGHQFPNYSSELNVNALLLGDSALYLCASSSRDTAEAFFGQGTRLTVV.

This clone has more than one count but fewer than ten. The gene calls are TRBV11-2 and TRBJ2-2; D possibly corresponds to TRBD1 (5 bases). Per germline, CDR1 SGHAT and CDR2 FQNNGV. CDR3 length: 15 amino acids. V gave up 7 bases and J gave up 2 bases, with 14 bases separating them. This chain's CDR3 is CASTPTVDNTGELFF. CDR3 sequence (DNA): TGTGCCAGCACCCCGACAGTTGATAACACCGGGGAGCTGTTTTTT.

This sequence joins TRBV11-2 and TRBJ1-4, with 9 positions matching TRBD1. V lost 5 bases and J lost 4; bases outside the gene matches: 5. There are 15 residues in the CDR3. Germline V gene data show CDR1 as SGHAT and CDR2 as FQNNGV. CDR3 residues: CASSATGQGNEKLFF. The CDR3 DNA reads as TGTGCCAGCAGCGCGACGGGACAGGGTAATGAAAAACTGTTTTTT.

This chain links TRBV5-4 with TRBJ1-2; 12 bases fit TRBD1. V was pared by 4 bases and J by 7 bases, with 8 bases of the junction left unmatched. Germline CDR1 SGHNT, CDR2 YYREEE (reference sequence). This CDR3 is 15 amino acids long. The CDR3 nucleotides read TGTGCCAGCAGCGCCGCGGGACAGGGGGCGCGTGGCTACACCTTC. Translating it yields CASSAAGQGARGYTF.

The chain carries TRBV28 and TRBJ1-3; the match to TRBD1 covers 7 bases. The CDR3 contains 15 residues. The V gene end was trimmed by 6 bases and the J gene end by 0 bases; junction bases not matched to a gene: 5. Germline CDR1 is MDHEN and CDR2 is SYDVKM. In nucleotides, the CDR3 is TGTGCCAGCAGACCCGGGACAGACTCTGGAAACACCATATATTTT. Translating it yields CASRPGTDSGNTIYF. Filled out from reference TRBV28 and TRBJ1-3, the complete variable domain reads DVKVTQSSRYLVKRTGEKVFLECVQDMDHENMFWYRQDPGLGLRLIYFSYDVKMKEKGDIPEGYSVSREKKERFSLILESASTNQTSMYLCASRPGTDSGNTIYFGEGSWLTVV.